This is a list of T cell receptor beta chains from one sample in a study of blood T cell repertoires in COVID-19. Profiling relied on immunoSEQ multiplex PCR, and the TCRdb table lists in-frame clones only, not all of them. Of approximately 200,000 clones listed, around 80% are singletons. Material for sequencing was peripheral blood. The source of these receptors is a human donor with acute or convalescent COVID-19. The donor label of this sample is uncertain. Each CDR3 is given with its conserved first and last residue. A D gene is named only where the DNA matches it firmly. Not all rows give a size; the values are once, few, many and, for expanded clones, a class.

d_call j_call v_call clone_size cdr3_nt cdr3_aa
TRBD1 TRBJ2-5 TRBV5-1 - TGCGCCAGCAGTTCGGGACAGTGGCAAGAGACCCAGTACTTC CASSSGQWQETQYF
- TRBJ1-3 TRBV14 - TGTGCCAGCAGCCAAACGGCGGGCCCCGGAAACACCATATATTTT CASSQTAGPGNTIYF
TRBD1 TRBJ2-1 TRBV11-3 - TGTGCCAGCAGCCTGGGGACAGCTATGGGGGAGCAGTTCTTC CASSLGTAMGEQFF
- TRBJ2-4 TRBV30 - TGTGCCTGGAGTGACGGGGCCAAAAACATTCAGTACTTC CAWSDGAKNIQYF
TRBD2 TRBJ2-7 TRBV29-1 - TGCAGCGCCCGGGAGGCCTACGAGCAGTACTTC CSAREAYEQYF
- TRBJ2-3 TRBV7-9 - TGTGCCAGCAGCTTAGCTTCCCTAGCGGATACGCAGTATTTT CASSLASLADTQYF
- TRBJ1-4 TRBV5-4 - TGTGCCAGCAGCTTGGGCGGTTTTGCAACTAATGAAAAACTGTTTTTT CASSLGGFATNEKLFF
- TRBJ2-3 TRBV7-9 - TGTGCCAGCAGCTTAGCTTTGGGGGGAGATACGCAGTATTTT CASSLALGGDTQYF
- TRBJ1-1 TRBV4-3 once TGCGCCAGCAGCCACAGGTCGGCAGCGAACACTGAAGCTTTCTTT CASSHRSAANTEAFF
- TRBJ2-3 TRBV18 - TGTGCCAGCTCAGAGGTGGATACGCAGTATTTT CASSEVDTQYF
- TRBJ1-5 TRBV28 few TGTGCCAGCAGTTTGGCGGTTAGCAATCAGCCCCAGCATTTT CASSLAVSNQPQHF
- TRBJ1-4 TRBV30 - TGTGCCTCGTCCCCGCCTCGTCCGCGCAATGAAAAACTGTTTTTT CASSPPRPRNEKLFF
- TRBJ1-6 TRBV7-3 once TGTGCCAGCAGCTCGCAGGGGTGGAATTCACCCCTCCACTTT CASSSQGWNSPLHF
- TRBJ1-1 TRBV6-6 - TGTGCCAGCAGTTACGGACAAATTGCGAACACTGAAGCTTTCTTT CASSYGQIANTEAFF
- TRBJ2-7 TRBV7-2 - TGTGCCAGCAGCCCCGGGGGTAGCGGTACCTACGAGCAGTACTTC CASSPGGSGTYEQYF
TRBD1 TRBJ2-4 TRBV3-1/TRBV3-2 - TGTGCCAGCAGCCAAGATAGGGGGCAGGCGTGGGCCAAAAACATTCAGTACTTC CASSQDRGQAWAKNIQYF
TRBD1 TRBJ1-5 TRBV6-5 - TGTGCCAGCAGACTGGACAGGGGCAATCAGCCCCAGCATTTT CASRLDRGNQPQHF
TRBD2 TRBJ2-3 TRBV20-1 - TGCAGTGCTGCGGGGGGCGATACGCAGTATTTT CSAAGGDTQYF
TRBD1 TRBJ1-1 TRBV18 - TGTGCCAGCTCAATGGGACAGGGGGCGTCGACTGAAGCTTTCTTT CASSMGQGASTEAFF
- TRBJ1-1 TRBV19 - TGTGCCAGCCACCCGTCGGGCCGGCGGGTAGACACTGAAGCTTTCTTT CASHPSGRRVDTEAFF
- TRBJ2-7 TRBV24-1 - TGTGCCACCAGTGACCGGAGCGACAGCGAGCAGTACTTC CATSDRSDSEQYF
- TRBJ1-4 TRBV10-3 - TGTGCCATCAGGGGAGGAGGTGAAAAACTGTTTTTT CAIRGGGEKLFF
- TRBJ2-3 TRBV2 - TGTGCCAGCAGTCAGGGTCGGCCTCCAGATACGCAGTATTTT CASSQGRPPDTQYF
- TRBJ1-6 TRBV3-1/TRBV3-2 - TGTGCCAGCAGCCAAGATAACGGTAATTCACCCCTCCACTTT CASSQDNGNSPLHF
TRBD2 TRBJ2-3 TRBV9 - TGTGCCAGCAGCCTCGGACTAGCGGGAGCCGCAGATACGCAGTATTTT CASSLGLAGAADTQYF
- TRBJ2-6 TRBV6-2/TRBV6-3 - TGTGCCAGCAGTTACGCGACAGGAAGCTCTGGGGCCAACGTCCTGACTTTC CASSYATGSSGANVLTF
TRBD2 TRBJ2-1 TRBV5-4 - TGTGCCAGCAGCATTCTAGCGGGACCCTACAATGAGCAGTTCTTC CASSILAGPYNEQFF
TRBD2 TRBJ2-7 TRBV5-1 - TGCGCCAGCAGCTTAGATAGCGGGAGAGCCAACGAGCAGTACTTC CASSLDSGRANEQYF
- TRBJ2-5 TRBV10-3 - TGTGCCATCAGTGCCGGACAGCAAGAGACCCAGTACTTC CAISAGQQETQYF
TRBD1 TRBJ1-5 TRBV18 - TGTGCCAGCTCATCACAGGGGGTAGGTCAGCCCCAGCATTTT CASSSQGVGQPQHF
TRBD1 TRBJ2-2 TRBV11-3 - TGTGCCAGCAGCCCCGGGACAGGGACGAACACCGGGGAGCTGTTTTTT CASSPGTGTNTGELFF
- TRBJ1-6 TRBV21-1 few TGTGCCAGCAGCAAACAGCGCAGTCGGAAGAGCTCCTATAATTCACCCCTCCACTTT CASSKQRSRKSSYNSPLHF
- TRBJ2-7 TRBV5-3 - TGTGCCAGAAGCCCGTGGGGGGACTCCTGCGTCTCCTACGAGCAGTACTTC CARSPWGDSCVSYEQYF
TRBD2 TRBJ2-3 TRBV9 - TGTGCCAGCAGCGTCAGCGGGGGATCTAGCACAGATACGCAGTATTTT CASSVSGGSSTDTQYF
- TRBJ1-5 TRBV30 - TGTGCCTGGAGTGTACCTGGGGGGGGTGGCAATCAGCCCCAGCATTTT CAWSVPGGGGNQPQHF
TRBD1 TRBJ2-7 TRBV7-9 - TGTGCCAGCAGTTTAGGGACAGGGACTTTCTCCTACGAGCAGTACTTC CASSLGTGTFSYEQYF
- TRBJ1-1 TRBV9 - TGTGCCAGCAGCGTAGAACAGGGTGGGGACACTGAAGCTTTCTTT CASSVEQGGDTEAFF
TRBD2 TRBJ2-1 TRBV5-1 - TGCGCCAGCAGCTTTCTAGCGGGAGTAAACAATGAGCAGTTCTTC CASSFLAGVNNEQFF
TRBD2 TRBJ2-7 TRBV27 once TGTGCCAGCAGAGATTCGGGACTAGCGGCCTACGAGCAGTACTTC CASRDSGLAAYEQYF
TRBD1 TRBJ1-1 TRBV15 few TGTGCCACCAGCAGAGTACACGGACAGGGGATGAACACTGAAGCTTTCTTT CATSRVHGQGMNTEAFF
- TRBJ2-5 TRBV6-5 - TGTGCCAGCGGGAGGTGGCAAGAGACCCAGTACTTC CASGRWQETQYF